The 27 T cell receptor beta chains below were found in one sample sequenced in a study of blood T cells in healthy people across ages. A J-beta primer mix and a sample-barcoded 5' primer were used in a second PCR of roughly 6 to 12 cycles. TCRdb used MiXCR to reprocess the 5' RACE reads, holding one entry per CDR3 protein. This sample has hundreds of thousands of distinct CDR3 sequences, with around two fifths found just once. Sequencing was carried out using blood. These receptors all stem from a man aged 55 to 70 in good health.

This clonotype was seen only a few times. The DNA of the CDR3 is TGTGCCAGCAGCCCCAGAGGGACAACTAGCACAGATACGCAGTATTTT. Translated, it gives CASSPRGTTSTDTQYF. The chain has TRBV7-2 and TRBJ2-3, with D tentatively TRBD1 (6 bases). The CDR3 runs 16 residues. The V end was cut by 5 bases, the J end by 0 bases, with 15 bases between. Germline lookup yields CDR1 SGHTA and CDR2 FQGNSA.

J is TRBJ2-1 and V is TRBV27; D unclear. The CDR3 extends over 15 amino acids. V lost 7 bases to trimming and J lost 0 bases, with 13 bases between them. CDR1 is MNHEY and CDR2 is SMNVEV in the germline V gene (reference sequence). CDR3 sequence (DNA): TGTGCCAGCACCAATCCGGTCAGCTCCTACAATGAGCAGTTCTTC. This gives the protein CASTNPVSSYNEQFF.

The genes are TRBV5-1 and TRBJ1-2; no clear D gene. CDR1 SGHRS and CDR2 YFSETQ come from the germline V gene. With 0 bases removed from V and 2 bases from J, the gap between germline ends came to 11 bases. The CDR3 runs to 15 residues. The CDR3 loop reads CASSLEGKANYGYTF. The CDR3 DNA is TGCGCCAGCAGCTTGGAAGGAAAGGCGAACTATGGCTACACCTTC. The whole variable domain, filled in from reference TRBV5-1 and TRBJ1-2, reads KAGVTQTPRYLIKTRGQQVTLSCSPISGHRSVSWYQQTPGQGLQFLFEYFSETQRNKGNFPGRFSGRQFSNSRSEMNVSTLELGDSALYLCASSLEGKANYGYTFGSGTRLTVV.

This chain uses TRBV20-1 with TRBJ2-7, with TRBD2 identical over 12 bases. The trim removed 1 base at V and 2 bases at J, leaving 3 bases unmatched. Germline loops: CDR1 DFQATT, CDR2 SNEGSKA (reference sequence). The CDR3 sequence is 15 residues long. The CDR3, as DNA: TGCAGTGCTAGAGGAGCTAGCGGGGGGGCCTACGAGCAGTACTTC. This gives the protein CSARGASGGAYEQYF.

The chain joins TRBV12-3 or TRBV12-4 to TRBJ1-4; tentative D call: TRBD1 (5 bases). V lost 6 bases, J lost 11 bases, and 16 bases lay in between. The CDR3 length is 13 residues. CDR3 sequence reads: CASSEPFRDKLFF. In nucleotides, the CDR3 is TGTGCCAGCAGCGAACCCTTTAGGGACAAACTGTTTTTT.

As to this clonotype: The germline gene is not matched at one end of the junction; a read error may be the cause. The chain links TRBV4-3 to TRBJ2-1; D could derive from TRBD1 or TRBD2 (6 bases each). This CDR3 region has 16 residues. The germline CDR1 and CDR2 sequences are LGHNA and YSLEER. The CDR3 loop is CASSPGGKASCNEQFF. Here the CDR3 DNA reads TGCGCCAGCAGCCCCGGGGGCAAAGCCTCCTGCAATGAGCAGTTCTTC.

The chain joins TRBV30 to TRBJ2-4, with D possibly matching TRBD2 (5 bases). TRBJ2-5 matches the DNA end more closely, so the J call is doubtful. The CDR3 is made up of 13 amino acids. CDR1 GTSNPN and CDR2 SVGIG come from the germline V gene (reference sequence). The CDR3 DNA sequence: TGTGCCTGGAGTGTACTAGAGGCTGAGACCCAGTACTTC. It specifies CAWSVLEAETQYF.

The CDR3 reads CASTLGGRGGRADTQYF. In DNA, the CDR3 is TGTGCCAGCACCCTGGGGGGGCGGGGGGGCCGCGCAGATACGCAGTATTTT. This chain connects TRBV12-3 or TRBV12-4 to TRBJ2-3, with 9 bases that match TRBD2. The CDR3 has 17 amino acids. Germline trimming cut 7 bases from V and 4 bases from J; bases unmatched to any gene: 15.

V gene TRBV20-1 combines with J gene TRBJ2-7; the D gene could be TRBD1 or TRBD2 (6 bases each). Trimming shortened V by 7 bases and J by 5 bases, and 15 bases separated the two germline ends. Germline V gives CDR1 DFQATT, CDR2 SNEGSKA (reference sequence). CDR3 length: 12 amino acids. The CDR3 loop is CSGGADPDEQYF. DNA for the CDR3: TGCAGTGGGGGGGCCGACCCCGACGAGCAGTACTTC.

The chain is built from TRBV7-2 and TRBJ1-6; D uncertain. V gave up 0 bases and J gave up 10 bases, with 10 bases separating them. Germline V CDR1 and CDR2: SGHTA, FQGNSA. This CDR3 is 14 amino acids long. The CDR3 sequence is CASSLAQMGSPLHF. The CDR3 bases are TGTGCCAGCAGCTTAGCGCAAATGGGCTCACCCCTCCACTTT.

This clonotype was picked up many times. The chain couples TRBV20-1 to TRBJ2-5, with 9 bases matching TRBD2. The germline CDR1 and CDR2 sequences are DFQATT and SNEGSKA (reference sequence). Trimming cost V 5 bases and J 4 bases; bases outside gene matches: 11. The CDR3 covers 15 residues. The CDR3 spells CSARWGSGGGETQYF. CDR3 DNA: TGCAGTGCTCGATGGGGTAGCGGGGGAGGAGAGACCCAGTACTTC.

This clonotype was seen a few times. The CDR3 coding sequence is TGTGCCAGCAGCCAAGATCTTACAGCGAACACTGAAGCTTTCTTT. Its protein product is CASSQDLTANTEAFF. The chain combines TRBV4-2 with TRBJ1-1; D remains ambiguous. Germline CDR1 and CDR2: LGHNA and YNFKEQ. This CDR3 comprises 15 residues. The V end was cut by 0 bases, the J end by 1 base, with 9 bases between.

The chain recombines TRBV7-2 with TRBJ2-3, with D hard to call. CDR1 is SGHTA, CDR2 FQGNSA, per germline. The length of the CDR3 is 16 residues. Trimming cost V 1 base and J 4 bases, with 15 bases left between them. The CDR3 DNA reads TGTGCCAGCAGCTTAGGGGTAGACACGTCCGCAGATACGCAGTATTTT. Its translation: CASSLGVDTSADTQYF.

On this clonotype itself: One end of the junction fails to match germline, which may point to a read error. The gene calls are TRBV7-2 and TRBJ2-6, with TRBD2 as a possible D gene (6 bases). Germline lookup yields CDR1 SGHTA and CDR2 FQGNSA. The CDR3 extends over 16 amino acids. CDR3 nucleotide sequence: TGTGCCTGCAGCTTTCGAACCGGGACTCGGGCCAACGTCCGGACTTTC. Amino acids: CACSFRTGTRANVRTF.

The table lists this clonotype with a few counts. The V and J genes are TRBV4-1 and TRBJ1-2, with 10 positions matching TRBD1. V was pared by 4 bases and J by 4 bases, with 15 bases of the junction left unmatched. Germline assignment: CDR1 MGHRA and CDR2 YSYEKL. The CDR3 extends over 18 amino acids. This CDR3 reads CASSRTQPGTGDGYGYTF. The CDR3 nucleotides are TGCGCCAGCAGCCGAACACAACCCGGGACAGGGGATGGCTATGGCTACACCTTC.

The chain combines TRBV20-1 with TRBJ2-3; 13 nucleotides align to TRBD2. Germline V lookup: CDR1 DFQATT, CDR2 SNEGSKA (reference sequence). The CDR3 is 18 amino acids. V lost 6 bases to trimming and J lost 0 bases; unmatched junction nucleotides: 12. The CDR3, as DNA: TGCAGTGCCCAGGGACTAGCGGGGATGGAATTAAGCACAGATACGCAGTATTTT. Protein: CSAQGLAGMELSTDTQYF.

This clonotype was found a few times. The V and J genes are TRBV4-3 and TRBJ2-4; 7 bases agree with TRBD2. The trim removed 0 bases at V and 7 bases at J, leaving 6 bases unmatched. Per germline, CDR1 LGHNA and CDR2 YSLEER. The CDR3 runs 15 residues. CDR3 bases: TGCGCCAGCAGCCAAGATGGGAGGGCCCGGAACATTCAGTACTTC. Translated, it gives CASSQDGRARNIQYF.

This sequence joins TRBV7-2 and TRBJ2-7, with D possibly matching TRBD1 (6 bases). This CDR3 has 18 amino acids. The germline V gene has CDR1 SGHTA and CDR2 FQGNSA. Between the trimmed V and J ends, which lost 1 base and 1 base, there was a span of 20 bases. CDR3 loop: CASSLGRRGPRGSYEQYF. DNA for the CDR3: TGTGCCAGCAGCTTAGGGCGTCGAGGGCCTAGGGGGTCCTACGAGCAGTACTTC.

This clonotype was detected a few times. This sequence joins TRBV6-5 and TRBJ1-5; 12 nucleotides align to TRBD1. This CDR3 is 15 amino acids long. V trimming: 8 bases; J trimming: 7 bases; junction bases outside the gene matches: 9. In germline, CDR1 is MNHEY, CDR2 SVGAGI. The CDR3 region has the DNA TGTGCCAGCGGATCCGGGACAGGGGGCGAACAGCCCCAGCATTTT. Translating it yields CASGSGTGGEQPQHF.

V gene TRBV4-3 combines with J gene TRBJ1-1; the match to TRBD1 covers 8 bases. Germline V gene data show CDR1 as LGHNA and CDR2 as YSLEER. The trim removed 2 bases at V and 10 bases at J, leaving 21 bases unmatched. The CDR3 runs to 18 residues. CDR3 residues: CASSQTVLIGTEQGVAFF. The CDR3 nucleotides read TGCGCCAGCAGCCAAACCGTGTTAATCGGGACAGAACAGGGGGTAGCTTTCTTT.

CDR3 in DNA: TGTGCCGCGACTAAACGGGGGGAAAAACTGTTTTTT. Encoded protein: CAATKRGEKLFF. V and J are TRBV6-6 and TRBJ1-4; TRBD1 might be the D (5 bases). Germline-derived CDR1 and CDR2 are MNHNY and SVGAGI (reference sequence). V was clipped by 11 bases and J by 8 bases, with 15 bases between them. The CDR3 has 12 amino acids.

This rearrangement joins TRBV24-1 to TRBJ2-5, with a weak D call TRBD2 (6 bases). The CDR3 totals 13 residues. V lost 3 bases to trimming and J lost 11 bases, with 15 bases between them. The germline gives CDR1 KGHDR, CDR2 SFDVKD. The CDR3: CATSDGGLGEQYF. The CDR3 DNA follows: TGTGCCACCAGTGATGGAGGGCTTGGGGAGCAGTACTTC.

The chain is built from TRBV7-3 and TRBJ2-5; D uncertain. The V and J ends lost 5 bases and 5 bases respectively, with 15 bases between them. CDR1 and CDR2 (germline): SGHTA, FQGTGA. The CDR3 is 14 residues long. The CDR3 here is CASSPSSPGETQYF. CDR3 sequence (DNA): TGTGCCAGCAGCCCAAGCTCCCCCGGGGAGACCCAGTACTTC.

The chain combines TRBV28 with TRBJ2-2; TRBD1 might be the D (6 bases). Germline V gene data show CDR1 as MDHEN and CDR2 as SYDVKM. The length of the CDR3 is 18 residues. V was pared by 6 bases and J by 1 base, with 21 bases between. The CDR3 is CASSSSWGQVGNTGELFF. CDR3 nucleotide sequence: TGTGCCAGCAGCTCCTCATGGGGGCAAGTTGGGAACACCGGGGAGCTGTTTTTT. The full variable domain, its missing parts supplied by reference TRBV28 and TRBJ2-2, is DVKVTQSSRYLVKRTGEKVFLECVQDMDHENMFWYRQDPGLGLRLIYFSYDVKMKEKGDIPEGYSVSREKKERFSLILESASTNQTSMYLCASSSSWGQVGNTGELFFGEGSRLTVL.

There are a few counts of this clonotype. V usage is TRBV28 and J usage is TRBJ2-5; TRBD1 or TRBD2 may be the D gene (5 bases each). The CDR3 contains 16 residues. Trimming removed 6 bases from V and 5 bases from J, with 22 bases in between. Germline loops: CDR1 MDHEN, CDR2 SYDVKM. The CDR3 sequence: CASRASGMKGLETQYF. In DNA form, the CDR3 reads TGTGCCAGCAGAGCCTCCGGGATGAAGGGGCTTGAGACCCAGTACTTC. Looking up the rest from reference TRBV28 and TRBJ2-5 gives the full variable domain: DVKVTQSSRYLVKRTGEKVFLECVQDMDHENMFWYRQDPGLGLRLIYFSYDVKMKEKGDIPEGYSVSREKKERFSLILESASTNQTSMYLCASRASGMKGLETQYFGPGTRLLVL.

The CDR3 loop is CASSLEGPGADYYEQYF. The CDR3 DNA follows: TGTGCCAGCAGCTTAGAGGGGCCAGGGGCCGACTACTACGAGCAGTACTTC. This sequence joins TRBV7-6 and TRBJ2-7, with a possible D match to TRBD1 (6 bases). The V and J ends lost 1 base and 3 bases respectively, with 19 bases between them. This CDR3 contains 17 residues. Looked up from germline, CDR1 is SGHVS and CDR2 is FNYEAQ.

This clonotype was seen more than once but under ten times. The chain carries TRBV27 and TRBJ2-7; a weak D match, TRBD2 (5 bases). The CDR3 has 15 amino acids. Germline V CDR1 and CDR2: MNHEY, SMNVEV (reference sequence). Trimming took 6 bases from V and 3 from J, leaving 18 bases between them. The DNA of the CDR3 is TGTGCCAGCAGAGCGACGCCGGGAAAAGACTACGAGCAGTACTTC. It codes for CASRATPGKDYEQYF.